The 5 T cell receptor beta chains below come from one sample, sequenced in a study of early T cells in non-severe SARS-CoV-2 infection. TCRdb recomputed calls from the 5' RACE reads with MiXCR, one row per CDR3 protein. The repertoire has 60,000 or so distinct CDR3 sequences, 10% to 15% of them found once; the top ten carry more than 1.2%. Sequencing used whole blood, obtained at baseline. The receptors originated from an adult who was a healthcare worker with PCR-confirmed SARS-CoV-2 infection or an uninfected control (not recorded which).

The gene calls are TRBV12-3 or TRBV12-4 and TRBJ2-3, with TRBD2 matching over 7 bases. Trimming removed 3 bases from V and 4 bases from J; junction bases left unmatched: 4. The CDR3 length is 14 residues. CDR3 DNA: TGTGCCAGCAGTTTCGCGGGGGTCTCAGATACGCAGTATTTT. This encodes CASSFAGVSDTQYF.

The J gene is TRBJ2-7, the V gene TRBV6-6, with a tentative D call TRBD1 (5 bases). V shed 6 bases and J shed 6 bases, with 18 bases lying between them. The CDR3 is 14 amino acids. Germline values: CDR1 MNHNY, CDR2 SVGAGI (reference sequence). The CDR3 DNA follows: TGTGCCAGCAGCAGGGCCCCGGAAGGACGCGAGCAGTACTTC. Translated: CASSRAPEGREQYF.

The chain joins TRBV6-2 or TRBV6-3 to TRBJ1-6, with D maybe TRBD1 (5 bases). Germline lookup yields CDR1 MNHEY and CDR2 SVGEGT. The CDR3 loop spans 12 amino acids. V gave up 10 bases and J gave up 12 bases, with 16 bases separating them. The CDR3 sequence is CATSTSGRPLHF. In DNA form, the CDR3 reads TGTGCCACCTCGACGTCAGGGCGACCCCTCCACTTT.

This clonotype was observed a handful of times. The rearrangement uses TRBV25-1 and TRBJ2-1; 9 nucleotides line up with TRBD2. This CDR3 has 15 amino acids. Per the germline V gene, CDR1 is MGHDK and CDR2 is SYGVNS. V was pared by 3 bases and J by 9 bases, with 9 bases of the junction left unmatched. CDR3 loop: CASSESLAGGVEQFF. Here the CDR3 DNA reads TGTGCCAGCAGTGAGTCATTGGCGGGAGGGGTTGAGCAGTTCTTC.

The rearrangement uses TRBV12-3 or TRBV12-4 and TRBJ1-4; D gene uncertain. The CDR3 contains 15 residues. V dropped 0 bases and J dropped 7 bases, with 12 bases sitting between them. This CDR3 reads CASSLAKGTLEKLFF. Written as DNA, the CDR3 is TGTGCCAGCAGTTTAGCAAAGGGAACCCTTGAAAAACTGTTTTTT.